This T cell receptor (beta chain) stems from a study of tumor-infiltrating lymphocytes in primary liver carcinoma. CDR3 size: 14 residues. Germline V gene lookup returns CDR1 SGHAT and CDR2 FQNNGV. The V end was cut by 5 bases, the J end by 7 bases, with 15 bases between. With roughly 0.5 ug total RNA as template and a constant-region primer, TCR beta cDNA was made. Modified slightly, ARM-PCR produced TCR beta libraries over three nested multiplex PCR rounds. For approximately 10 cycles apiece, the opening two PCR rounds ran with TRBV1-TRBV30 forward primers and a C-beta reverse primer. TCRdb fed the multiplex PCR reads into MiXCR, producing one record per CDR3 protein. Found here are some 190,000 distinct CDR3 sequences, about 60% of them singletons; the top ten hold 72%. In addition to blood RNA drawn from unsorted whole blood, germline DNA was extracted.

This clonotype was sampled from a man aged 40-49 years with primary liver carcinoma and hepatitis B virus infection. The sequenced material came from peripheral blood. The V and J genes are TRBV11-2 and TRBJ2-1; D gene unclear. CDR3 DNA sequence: TGTGCCAGCAGCCCTTACACGACTGCTAATGAGCAGTTCTTC. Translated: CASSPYTTANEQFF.